These 16 T cell receptor beta chains share one sample of origin, sequenced in a study of spatial heterogeneity in lung cancer. TCRdb reanalysed the 5' RACE reads using MiXCR and keeps one entry per CDR3 protein. The table records 12,000 or so distinct CDR3 sequences, roughly 5.6% of them present only once. Whole-study results and caveats: For expanded intratumoral alpha and beta TCRs, counts tracked tumor mutation counts.

Specified time point: sample taken at primary tumor resection. Their specific antigens are unknown. Sequencing used lung tumor tissue, obtained at surgery. The source is a male donor with early-stage non-small cell lung cancer.

In its sample, this clonotype was seen a few times. Since the library was made to target alpha chains, this beta chain is a stray read and its abundance is not meaningful. This rearrangement joins TRBV5-1 to TRBJ2-6; D gene uncertain. Germline V gene sequence: CDR1 SGHRS, CDR2 YFSETQ. V was shortened by 4 bases and J by 1 base, with 9 bases between the two germline ends. This CDR3 has 15 residues. The CDR3 loop reads CASSQALSGANVLTF. Written as DNA, the CDR3 is TGCGCCAGCAGCCAGGCCTTATCTGGGGCCAACGTCCTGACTTTC.

For this clonotype: Being off target in a library aimed at alpha chains, this beta chain has a size of little meaning. The gene calls are TRBV6-6 and TRBJ2-1; D gene uncertain. The germline V and J ends were trimmed by 5 bases and 10 bases, with 15 bases remaining between them. Germline assignment: CDR1 MNHNY and CDR2 SVGAGI (reference sequence). This CDR3 contains 13 residues. CDR3 residues: CASSAPLLGEQFF. Written as DNA, the CDR3 is TGTGCCAGCAGTGCCCCCCTTCTTGGCGAGCAGTTCTTC.

This clonotype has a count of ten or more. A much larger clonotype is one base distant, so this may be a read error. The library was prepared for alpha chains; this beta chain is a stray read, so its frequency means little. The V gene is TRBV7-8, the J gene TRBJ2-1, with a weak D call TRBD2 (5 bases). CDR3 size: 15 residues. CDR1 SGHVS and CDR2 FQNEAQ come from the germline V gene. The CDR3 nucleotides read TGTACCAGCAGCTTAAAGAGGGATCTGGGCAATGAGCAGTTCTTC. Amino acids: CTSSLKRDLGNEQFF.

This clonotype has only a few counts. This beta chain slipped into a library made for alpha chains as a stray read, so its size is not meaningful. The chain has TRBV6-2 or TRBV6-3 and TRBJ2-3, with 9 bases matching TRBD1. The germline V gene has CDR1 MNHEY and CDR2 SVGEGT. The CDR3 is made up of 13 amino acids. V dropped 6 bases and J dropped 4; count of bases not matched to a gene: 2. The CDR3 coding sequence is TGTGCCAGCAGGGGACAGGGCGCAGATACGCAGTATTTT. As protein: CASRGQGADTQYF.

At least ten counts were recorded for this clonotype. This beta chain was picked up by a library intended for alpha chains and is off target, so its count carries little meaning. The V gene is TRBV5-1, the J gene TRBJ2-7; possible D gene TRBD1, 5 bases. The CDR3 runs to 15 residues. Germline assignment: CDR1 SGHRS and CDR2 YFSETQ. The V gene lost 4 bases and the J gene lost 2 bases, with 16 bases spanning the gap. CDR3 protein: CASSPRSVGPYEQYF. DNA for the CDR3: TGCGCCAGCAGCCCCCGGAGCGTGGGGCCCTACGAGCAGTACTTC.

This clonotype was counted at least ten times. As an off-target read in a library built for alpha chains, this beta chain has a frequency of little significance. V gene TRBV6-1 combines with J gene TRBJ2-1; weak D call: TRBD2 (6 bases). CDR3 length: 16 residues. Germline V gene data show CDR1 as MNHNS and CDR2 as SASEGT. Trimming took off 6 bases at V and 4 bases at J, with 19 bases between the two ends. The CDR3 sequence is CASSRGGFAPYNEQFF. Written as DNA, the CDR3 is TGTGCCAGCAGCCGTGGGGGGTTTGCCCCATACAATGAGCAGTTCTTC.

This clonotype was detected only a few times. This beta chain is an unintended read in a library built for alpha chains; its size means little. The V and J genes are TRBV7-2 and TRBJ1-2; D remains ambiguous. Trimming left V 1 base short and J 2 bases short, with 8 bases between. The CDR3 runs 14 residues. Germline CDR1 SGHTA, CDR2 FQGNSA. The CDR3 DNA follows: TGTGCCAGCAGCTTAGAACATACCAACTATGGCTACACCTTC. This codes for CASSLEHTNYGYTF.

This clonotype has ten or more counts. This beta chain slipped into a library made for alpha chains as a stray read, so its size is not meaningful. This chain joins TRBV6-6 and TRBJ2-3; no definite D call. The CDR3 spans 12 residues. Trimming shortened V by 11 bases and J by 2 bases, and 11 bases separated the two germline ends. CDR1 and CDR2 (germline): MNHNY, SVGAGI (reference sequence). CDR3 nucleotide sequence: TGTGCCCTCGGGCAGACCACAGATACGCAGTATTTT. Its translation is CALGQTTDTQYF.

This clonotype has a count of ten or more. This beta chain appears as a stray read in a library generated for alpha chains; its size is not informative. The rearrangement joins TRBV5-1 to TRBJ1-1; 8 bases map to TRBD1. The J segment lost 0 bases and the V segment lost 4 bases, leaving 8 bases of the junction unmatched. The CDR3 length is 16 residues. Looked up from germline, CDR1 is SGHRS and CDR2 is YFSETQ. CDR3 sequence reads: CASSAQGARVNTEAFF. CDR3 bases: TGCGCCAGCAGCGCCCAGGGGGCGCGGGTGAACACTGAAGCTTTCTTT.

This clonotype turned up a few times. Since it is a stray read in a library aimed at alpha chains, this beta chain has a size that is not meaningful. The rearrangement links TRBV18 to TRBJ1-6; 10 bases match TRBD1. Germline-derived CDR1 and CDR2 are KGHSH and LQKENI. Trimming removed 4 bases from V and 7 bases from J; junction bases left unmatched: 4. The CDR3 length is 15 residues. The DNA of the CDR3 is TGTGCCAGCTCACGGGACAGGGGAGAAAATTCACCCCTCCACTTT. Protein sequence: CASSRDRGENSPLHF.

This clonotype is medium-sized (0.01 to 0.1%) within its sample. One end of the junction varies from germline; a read error may be responsible. The library was prepared for alpha chains; this beta chain is a stray read, so its frequency means little. The chain uses TRBV7-2 and TRBJ2-7; TRBD2 aligns across 12 bases. The CDR3 covers 14 residues. Germline V CDR1 and CDR2: SGHTA, FQGNSA. The CDR3 nucleotides are TGTGCCAGCAGCCTAGCGGGGGGGCCCTACGAGCAGTACTTC. Protein product: CASSLAGGPYEQYF.

In this sample, this clonotype turned up a few times. The library was built for alpha chains, so this beta chain is an off-target read and its size means little. This chain joins TRBV7-6 and TRBJ2-2; D is perhaps TRBD1 (6 bases). Trimming removed 5 bases at V and 4 bases at J, with 14 bases between. CDR3 length: 15 amino acids. Germline CDR1 SGHVS, CDR2 FNYEAQ. The CDR3 reads CASSPEDRFTGELFF. CDR3 in DNA: TGTGCCAGCAGCCCCGAGGACAGATTCACCGGGGAGCTGTTTTTT.

This clonotype was picked up many times. This beta chain appears as a stray read in a library generated for alpha chains; its size is not informative. V and J are TRBV7-2 and TRBJ2-7; D uncertain. In germline, CDR1 is SGHTA, CDR2 FQGNSA. Deletions cut 5 bases from V and 10 bases from J, with 18 bases between. The length of the CDR3 is 13 residues. In nucleotides, the CDR3 is TGTGCCAGCAGCGCCCGAGGATGGGCATTTCAGTACTTC. Protein sequence: CASSARGWAFQYF.

This clonotype was observed many times. Little can be read into the size of this beta chain, an off-target read in a library designed for alpha chains. This chain joins TRBV7-2 and TRBJ2-1; D possibly matches TRBD1 or TRBD2 (6 bases each). Trimming stripped 3 bases from V and 15 bases from J, with 21 bases between. The CDR3 runs to 14 residues. The germline V gene has CDR1 SGHTA and CDR2 FQGNSA. The CDR3: CASSFRRDTITRFF. Here the CDR3 DNA reads TGTGCCAGCAGCTTTAGGCGGGACACTATAACGAGGTTCTTC. Looking up the rest from reference TRBV7-2 and TRBJ2-1 gives the full variable domain: GAGVSQSPSNKVTEKGKDVELRCDPISGHTALYWYRQSLGQGLEFLIYFQGNSAPDKSGLPSDRFSAERTGGSVSTLTIQRTQQEDSAVYLCASSFRRDTITRFFGPGTRLTVL.

This clonotype was observed many times. This beta chain is a stray sequence in a library constructed for alpha chains; its clone size is not meaningful. The genes are TRBV6-1 and TRBJ2-4; D remains unclear. This CDR3 region has 14 residues. V was shortened by 3 bases and J by 8 bases, with 14 bases between the two germline ends. In germline, CDR1 is MNHNS, CDR2 SASEGT. In DNA, the CDR3 is TGTGCCAGCAGTGACCGCGTACCTCATGACATTCAGTACTTC. Translated, it gives CASSDRVPHDIQYF.

By its share, this clonotype is large. This beta chain is off target for a library built for alpha chains, so its abundance means little. The rearrangement uses TRBV29-1 and TRBJ2-1; maybe TRBD2 (5 bases). The germline CDR1 and CDR2 sequences are SQVTM and ANQGSEA. This CDR3 spans 13 amino acids. Trimming took 6 bases from V and 7 from J, leaving 16 bases between them. CDR3 loop: CSVLPGTRNEQFF. The DNA of the CDR3 is TGCAGCGTCCTTCCGGGAACGAGGAATGAGCAGTTCTTC.